This record concerns one TCR beta chain sequence. Its antigen is unknown. The data are from a study of OX40 agonist ivuxolimab in advanced cancers. Study summary: Hepatocellular carcinoma, melanoma, renal cell or head and neck cancer occurred in dose-escalation patients.

Study-level results: On average, CD8+ T cells showed a greater number of expanded clones than CD4+.

The germline V gene has CDR1 MNHNY and CDR2 SVGAGI (reference sequence). Trimming shortened V by 0 bases and J by 9 bases, and 15 bases separated the two germline ends. CDR3 length equals 16 residues. Only in-frame clones appear in the TCRdb table, and some are missing; sequencing was by immunoSEQ multiplex PCR. This table has under 20,000 clones, 70% to 80% appearing once. The source material was CD4+ or CD8+ T cells sorted from blood, sampled in a trial of the OX40 agonist ivuxolimab. This chain uses TRBV6-6 with TRBJ1-6, with D perhaps TRBD1 (6 bases). This clonotype was obtained from an adult with an advanced solid tumor such as melanoma, head and neck, liver or kidney cancer. The CDR3 loop is CASSYSWDIGASPLHF. CDR3 coding DNA: TGTGCCAGCAGTTACTCGTGGGACATCGGAGCTTCACCCCTCCACTTT.